One sample yielded the 22 T cell receptor beta chains listed below, sequenced in a study of blood T cell repertoires in COVID-19 (TCRdb year 2020). Receptor libraries were prepared by the immunoSEQ multiplex PCR assay. TCRdb retrieved this table from immuneACCESS and kept in-frame rearrangements only. Not all clones are present; in checked studies, unresolved V genes account for under half, and no reason is known for the remainder. The sample has approximately 66,000 clones on record, 85% to 90% of them singletons. Roughly 6.9% of the sample belongs to the ten largest clones. Sequenced input: peripheral blood. Every receptor here comes from a man in his forties or fifties with active COVID-19.

This clone was recorded once. The chain combines TRBV5-1 with TRBJ2-1, with D possibly matching TRBD1 (6 bases). V was pared by 3 bases and J by 0 bases, with 10 bases between. Germline assignment: CDR1 SGHRS and CDR2 YFSETQ. The CDR3 length is 15 residues. The CDR3 DNA follows: TGCGCCAGCAGCTCCGACAGGAGCTCCTACAATGAGCAGTTCTTC. Translation gives CASSSDRSSYNEQFF.

This clone has only one observation. V usage is TRBV12-3 or TRBV12-4 and J usage is TRBJ2-7; unclear D gene. Deletions cut 3 bases from V and 3 bases from J, with 6 bases between. The length of the CDR3 is 12 residues. In DNA, the CDR3 is TGTGCCAGCAGTTTCGGCGGCTACGAGCAGTACTTC. Protein product: CASSFGGYEQYF.

V gene TRBV6-5 combines with J gene TRBJ2-6, with D uncertain. The germline V gene encodes CDR1 MNHEY and CDR2 SVGAGI. V was shortened by 7 bases and J by 4 bases, with 5 bases between the two germline ends. The CDR3 extends over 12 amino acids. As DNA, the CDR3 is TGTGCCAGCATGGGCGGGGCCAACGTCCTGACTTTC. Amino acid sequence: CASMGGANVLTF.

The chain carries TRBV7-6 and TRBJ1-6; D remains unclear. This CDR3 is 18 amino acids long. CDR1 is SGHVS, CDR2 FNYEAQ, per germline. Trimming shortened V by 1 base and J by 0 bases, and 13 bases separated the two germline ends. This CDR3 is CASSLGHIKSSYNSPLHF. The CDR3 DNA sequence: TGTGCCAGCAGCTTAGGACATATTAAAAGCTCCTATAATTCACCCCTCCACTTT. The full variable domain, its missing parts supplied by reference TRBV7-6 and TRBJ1-6, is GAGVSQSPRYKVTKRGQDVALRCDPISGHVSLYWYRQALGQGPEFLTYFNYEAQQDKSGLPNDRFSAERPEGSISTLTIQRTEQRDSAMYRCASSLGHIKSSYNSPLHFGNGTRLTVT.

This sequence joins TRBV10-1 and TRBJ2-5, with D possibly TRBD1 on 5 matching bases. Trimming left V 11 bases short and J 4 bases short, with 14 bases between. The germline V gene has CDR1 WNHNN and CDR2 SYGVQD (reference sequence). The CDR3 length is 12 residues. The CDR3 DNA is TGCGCCGGCCTTTCAGGGTTAGAGACCCAGTACTTC. It is translated as CAGLSGLETQYF.

The chain has TRBV2 and TRBJ1-2, with TRBD1 identical over 7 bases. Germline CDR1 and CDR2: SNHLY and FYNNEI. V trimming: 6 bases; J trimming: 8 bases; junction bases outside the gene matches: 15. The CDR3 is 15 residues long. The CDR3 reads CASSQTTGSVGGYTF. As DNA, the CDR3 is TGTGCCAGCAGCCAGACGACAGGGAGTGTGGGAGGCTACACCTTC.

The V gene is TRBV24-1, the J gene TRBJ1-1, with D uncertain. The V and J ends lost 3 bases and 10 bases respectively, with 11 bases between them. The CDR3 covers 12 residues. Germline assignment: CDR1 KGHDR and CDR2 SFDVKD. The CDR3 protein is CATSDAGNRAFF. The CDR3 region has the DNA TGTGCCACCAGTGATGCCGGGAACCGAGCTTTCTTT.

The rearrangement uses TRBV24-1 and TRBJ2-1; 7 bases map to TRBD2. Germline V gives CDR1 KGHDR, CDR2 SFDVKD. The CDR3 extends over 16 amino acids. J gave up 0 bases and V 2 bases, and 3 bases lay outside the gene matches. This CDR3 is CATSDSSGASYNEQFF. The CDR3 nucleotides are TGTGCCACCAGTGATTCGAGCGGGGCCTCCTACAATGAGCAGTTCTTC.

The rearrangement links TRBV11-2 to TRBJ2-1; no definite D call. Germline V gives CDR1 SGHAT, CDR2 FQNNGV. The germline V and J ends were trimmed by 5 bases and 7 bases, with 9 bases remaining between them. The CDR3 extends over 12 amino acids. The CDR3 DNA follows: TGTGCCAGCAGCCGACTGTCTAATGAGCAGTTCTTC. Protein: CASSRLSNEQFF. Variable domain in full (rest from reference TRBV11-2 and TRBJ2-1): EAGVAQSPRYKIIEKRQSVAFWCNPISGHATLYWYQQILGQGPKLLIQFQNNGVVDDSQLPKDRFSAERLKGVDSTLKIQPAKLEDSAVYLCASSRLSNEQFFGPGTRLTVL.

The J gene is TRBJ2-2, the V gene TRBV5-1; 9 positions match TRBD1. The J segment lost 2 bases and the V segment lost 3 bases, leaving 2 bases of the junction unmatched. The CDR3 runs 15 residues. Per the germline V gene, CDR1 is SGHRS and CDR2 is YFSETQ. The CDR3 coding sequence is TGCGCCAGCAGCTCGGGACAGGGTAACACCGGGGAGCTGTTTTTT. Translating it yields CASSSGQGNTGELFF. The variable domain in full, with the rest retrieved from reference TRBV5-1 and TRBJ2-2, is KAGVTQTPRYLIKTRGQQVTLSCSPISGHRSVSWYQQTPGQGLQFLFEYFSETQRNKGNFPGRFSGRQFSNSRSEMNVSTLELGDSALYLCASSSGQGNTGELFFGEGSRLTVL.

The rearrangement links TRBV28 to TRBJ1-3; no definite D call. V lost 2 bases, J lost 0 bases, and 8 bases lay in between. There are 15 residues in the CDR3. Germline-derived CDR1 and CDR2 are MDHEN and SYDVKM. CDR3: CASSLGPLSGNTIYF. The CDR3 coding sequence is TGTGCCAGCAGTTTAGGGCCGCTCTCTGGAAACACCATATATTTT.

The chain combines TRBV5-4 with TRBJ2-5; weak D call: TRBD2 (7 bases). V was clipped by 0 bases and J by 6 bases, with 12 bases between them. Per the germline V gene, CDR1 is SGHNT and CDR2 is YYREEE (reference sequence). This CDR3 contains 14 residues. CDR3 region: CASSLEGGQKTQYF. The CDR3 DNA reads TGTGCCAGCAGCTTGGAGGGGGGGCAGAAGACCCAGTACTTC.

The genes are TRBV2 and TRBJ1-3; the match to TRBD1 covers 9 bases. V was clipped by 2 bases and J by 4 bases; unmatched bases: 3. Germline V gene lookup returns CDR1 SNHLY and CDR2 FYNNEI. This CDR3 comprises 15 residues. The CDR3 reads CASSELGQGGNTIYF. The CDR3 DNA sequence: TGTGCCAGCAGTGAATTGGGACAGGGAGGAAACACCATATATTTT.

The gene calls are TRBV29-1 and TRBJ1-2, with D uncertain. V gave up 3 bases and J gave up 8 bases, with 10 bases separating them. The germline V gene encodes CDR1 SQVTM and CDR2 ANQGSEA. The CDR3 loop spans 11 amino acids. The CDR3: CSVELGWGYTF. The CDR3 DNA is TGCAGCGTTGAGCTGGGCTGGGGCTACACCTTC. Using reference TRBV29-1 and TRBJ1-2 for the parts outside the CDR3, the full variable domain is SAVISQKPSRDICQRGTSLTIQCQVDSQVTMMFWYRQQPGQSLTLIATANQGSEATYESGFVIDKFPISRPNLTFSTLTVSNMSPEDSSIYLCSVELGWGYTFGSGTRLTVV.

The chain employs TRBV18 and TRBJ2-1, with 7 nucleotides matching TRBD2. Germline CDR1 and CDR2: KGHSH and LQKENI. The CDR3 has 14 amino acids. Unmatched junction bases numbered 10, after V lost 6 bases and J lost 8 bases. DNA of the CDR3: TGTGCCAGCTCCCCCCCGGGGAGGGATCATGAGCAGTTCTTC. Translating it yields CASSPPGRDHEQFF.

V gene TRBV14 combines with J gene TRBJ1-6; 7 bases are shared with TRBD1. Germline V lookup: CDR1 SGHDN, CDR2 FVKESK. V gave up 5 bases and J gave up 7 bases; unmatched junction bases: 5. The CDR3 spans 14 residues. The CDR3 region is CASSLGTANSPLHF. The CDR3 nucleotides read TGTGCCAGCAGCTTGGGGACAGCCAATTCACCCCTCCACTTT.

The genes are TRBV6-5 and TRBJ1-1; TRBD1 is a possible D gene (5 bases). V gave up 0 bases and J gave up 2 bases, with 10 bases separating them. CDR3 length: 15 residues. From germline, CDR1 is MNHEY and CDR2 SVGAGI. The CDR3 coding sequence is TGTGCCAGCAGTTACTCGACGACAGCCAACACTGAAGCTTTCTTT. Translated, it gives CASSYSTTANTEAFF.

Here the CDR3 reads CASSSNRQGRVGTEAFF. CDR3 DNA: TGTGCCAGCAGCTCCAACCGACAGGGGAGGGTGGGCACTGAAGCTTTCTTT. The chain is built from TRBV7-8 and TRBJ1-1; 8 bases line up with TRBD1. Germline trimming cut 4 bases from V and 4 bases from J; bases unmatched to any gene: 14. The CDR3 spans 17 residues. The germline V gene has CDR1 SGHVS and CDR2 FQNEAQ.

The gene calls are TRBV7-2 and TRBJ2-1; 10 bases map to TRBD2. CDR1 and CDR2 from the germline V gene are SGHTA and FQGNSA. This CDR3 is built from 15 residues. With 7 bases clipped from V and 6 bases from J, the junction kept 9 bases outside the gene matches. The CDR3 coding sequence is TGTGCCAGCACCTATGTACTAGCGGGACTCAATGAGCAGTTCTTC. Its translation is CASTYVLAGLNEQFF.

This clone was seen once. The chain recombines TRBV9 with TRBJ2-5; D remains unclear. V gave up 2 bases and J gave up 4 bases, with 15 bases separating them. Germline V gene data show CDR1 as SGDLS and CDR2 as YYNGEE. CDR3 size: 15 residues. The CDR3 is CASSVDTGMVETQYF. The CDR3 DNA follows: TGTGCCAGCAGCGTGGATACGGGTATGGTAGAGACCCAGTACTTC.

V gene TRBV19 combines with J gene TRBJ2-3; TRBD1 matches 10 bases. The trim removed 4 bases at V and 1 base at J, leaving 8 bases unmatched. The CDR3 runs 17 residues. Per germline, CDR1 LNHDA and CDR2 SQIVND (reference sequence). CDR3 protein: CASSTRQGARGTDTQYF. For the CDR3, the DNA is TGTGCCAGTAGTACTCGACAGGGGGCAAGAGGCACAGATACGCAGTATTTT.

CDR3 loop: CASSPGRATGANVLTF. CDR3 DNA: TGTGCCAGTAGTCCGGGCAGGGCGACTGGGGCCAACGTCCTGACTTTC. The rearrangement joins TRBV19 to TRBJ2-6, with a weak D call TRBD1 (5 bases). Germline values: CDR1 LNHDA, CDR2 SQIVND (reference sequence). The CDR3 consists of 16 residues. V was clipped by 5 bases and J by 2 bases, with 13 bases between them.